The clone carrying this T cell receptor (beta chain) was seen a single time. The data are from a study of cytomegalovirus exposure and HLA in healthy donors. Overall study context: An analysis done earlier identified approximately 120 million unique TCR beta sequences from about 179 million T cells. Unique TCRs from HLA-typed donors, around 79 million of them, were held in an early data release.

With V trimmed by 4 bases and J by 6 bases, 12 bases remained unmatched. Germline V gene lookup returns CDR1 SGHNT and CDR2 YYREEE (reference sequence). The CDR3 has 16 residues. All the people who gave samples were healthy bone marrow donors. PCR primers comprised 60 Vbeta and 13 Jbeta primers. This table comes from immunoSEQ multiplex PCR, and its TCRdb copy is limited to in-frame clones, with some not included. The sample contains around 300,000 clones, just over 70% of which appear only once. The specimen was PBMCs. The rearrangement uses TRBV5-4 and TRBJ2-5; 10 bases fit TRBD2. This TCR came from a female donor in good health and CMV-seronegative. This chain's CDR3 is CASSRTPSGRGKTQYF. The DNA of the CDR3 is TGTGCCAGCAGCCGGACTCCCAGCGGGAGGGGGAAGACCCAGTACTTC.